A single TCR beta chain is shown here with its context. Its matching antigen is unknown. The CDR3 totals 16 residues. Looked up from germline, CDR1 is LNHNV and CDR2 is YYDKDF (reference sequence). V was shortened by 2 bases and J by 7 bases, with 17 bases between the two germline ends. This sample was included in a study of OX40 agonist ivuxolimab in advanced cancers. Study in general: The patients received agonistic anti-OX40 (CD134) antibody ivuxolimab. General study findings and limits: No determination was made of the antigen specificity of the expanded peripheral T cells.

Sequencing was performed with immunoSEQ multiplex PCR; in TCRdb, only in-frame clones are kept and a portion is missing. The sample has under 80,000 clones; 85% to 90% are singletons. The specimen was CD4+ or CD8+ T cells sorted from blood, collected in a trial of the OX40 agonist ivuxolimab. The TCR comes from an adult with an advanced solid tumor such as melanoma, head and neck, liver or kidney cancer. The chain couples TRBV15 to TRBJ1-4; unclear D gene. The CDR3 bases are TGTGCCACCAGCAGATCTAGAATTGGCTTCTTTGAAAAACTGTTTTTT. Protein: CATSRSRIGFFEKLFF.